Listed here are 3 T cell receptor beta chains from one sample, sequenced in a study of CD8+ T cells in alopecia areata. cDNA prepared by RNA extraction and subsequent reverse transcription served as the template for sequencing. TCRdb keeps only in-frame clones here, not all; method: immunoSEQ multiplex PCR. This table has some 150,000 clones, about 70% appearing once. This sample comprised CD8+ T cells sorted from blood, obtained at week 0. The receptors come from a human donor with alopecia areata.

The chain uses TRBV5-6 and TRBJ2-1; 9 nucleotides match TRBD2. Trimming removed 4 bases from V and 5 bases from J; junction bases left unmatched: 4. CDR3 length: 14 residues. The germline gives CDR1 SGHDT, CDR2 YYEEEE. The CDR3 here is CASSRGLAHNEQFF. In DNA form, the CDR3 reads TGTGCCAGCAGCCGTGGACTAGCGCACAATGAGCAGTTCTTC. Combining the CDR3 with reference TRBV5-6 and TRBJ2-1 gives the whole variable domain DAGVTQSPTHLIKTRGQQVTLRCSPKSGHDTVSWYQQALGQGPQFIFQYYEEEERQRGNFPDRFSGHQFPNYSSELNVNALLLGDSALYLCASSRGLAHNEQFFGPGTRLTVL.

On this clone itself: Other nucleotide sequences from this sample produce the same CDR3. The gene calls are TRBV10-3 and TRBJ2-1; D uncertain. The CDR3 sequence is 11 residues long. Germline-derived CDR1 and CDR2 are ENHRY and SYGVKD. V gave up 2 bases and J gave up 6 bases, with 2 bases separating them. CDR3 in amino acids: CAISESNEQFF. DNA for the CDR3: TGTGCCATCAGTGAGAGCAATGAGCAGTTCTTC.

The chain recombines TRBV7-9 with TRBJ1-2; D perhaps matches TRBD1 (5 bases). From germline, CDR1 is SEHNR and CDR2 FQNEAQ (reference sequence). The CDR3 consists of 16 residues. With 8 bases removed from V and 4 bases from J, the gap between germline ends came to 23 bases. CDR3 region: CASADRTEGIRYGYTF. CDR3 DNA: TGTGCCAGCGCAGACCGAACGGAGGGGATCCGCTATGGCTACACCTTC.